The next 27 T cell receptor beta chains were all read from a single sample in a study of blood T cell repertoires in COVID-19 (TCRdb year 2020). Libraries were made using the immunoSEQ multiplex PCR assay. TCRdb mirrors the immuneACCESS table, restricted to in-frame sequences. Some clones are absent from its copies; in checked studies, under half trace to an unresolved V gene, and the reason for the others is unknown. Within this sample are around 340,000 clones, with about 88% of them counted one time only. The ten largest clones represent 7.1% of the sample. Sequenced material: peripheral blood. These receptors all come from a woman aged 55 to 70 with COVID-19, enrolled during active disease.

J is TRBJ2-5 and V is TRBV5-5, with D perhaps matching TRBD2 (5 bases). V was clipped by 0 bases and J by 1 base, with 16 bases between them. Germline CDR1 SGHKS, CDR2 YYEKEE (reference sequence). The CDR3 extends over 17 amino acids. The CDR3 DNA reads TGTGCCAGCAGCTTGGGTTTCGGGGTATACGGCCAAGAGACCCAGTACTTC. Protein: CASSLGFGVYGQETQYF.

This chain joins TRBV7-9 and TRBJ1-1, with D possibly being TRBD1 (5 bases). Trimming pared 2 bases from V and 4 bases from J, leaving 11 bases between. Germline-derived CDR1 and CDR2 are SEHNR and FQNEAQ (reference sequence). The CDR3 has 14 amino acids. The DNA for the CDR3 is TGTGCCAGCAGCTTACAGGGCGGATCCACTGAAGCTTTCTTT. As protein: CASSLQGGSTEAFF.

This sequence joins TRBV5-1 and TRBJ1-4, with 9 bases lining up with TRBD1. The CDR3 has 17 amino acids. From germline, CDR1 is SGHRS and CDR2 YFSETQ. V dropped 3 bases and J dropped 2; count of bases not matched to a gene: 8. DNA of the CDR3: TGCGCCAGCAGCTCTGGACAGGGGAGCGCTACTAATGAAAAACTGTTTTTT. Translation: CASSSGQGSATNEKLFF.

The table lists this clone with a count of one. This chain uses TRBV9 with TRBJ2-5, with D perhaps TRBD2 (6 bases). This CDR3 comprises 13 residues. CDR1 SGDLS and CDR2 YYNGEE come from the germline V gene. V lost 3 bases and J 7 bases, leaving 13 bases between the germline ends. The CDR3 spells CASSAGTLGTQYF. CDR3 nucleotide sequence: TGTGCCAGCAGCGCCGGGACTCTGGGGACCCAGTACTTC.

The chain has TRBV10-3 and TRBJ2-7, with 8 bases matching TRBD1. The trim removed 1 base at V and 2 bases at J, leaving 7 bases unmatched. Per germline, CDR1 ENHRY and CDR2 SYGVKD. This CDR3 region has 16 residues. CDR3 in DNA: TGTGCCATCAGTGAGTACGGGACAGGAGGGGCCTACGAGCAGTACTTC. Residues: CAISEYGTGGAYEQYF.

The chain joins TRBV12-3 or TRBV12-4 to TRBJ1-2; the D gene is possibly TRBD1 (5 bases). Trimming shortened V by 5 bases and J by 1 base, and 8 bases separated the two germline ends. The length of the CDR3 is 13 residues. The CDR3 DNA reads as TGTGCCAGCAGTCCAGGGCATAACTATGGCTACACCTTC. Translation gives CASSPGHNYGYTF.

The chain carries TRBV12-5 and TRBJ1-2, with 8 bases that match TRBD1. This CDR3 contains 14 residues. Germline loops: CDR1 LGHNT, CDR2 FRNRAP. J gave up 9 bases and V 2 bases, and 8 bases lay outside the gene matches. The CDR3 loop is CASGLRTGLSRYTF. The CDR3 coding sequence is TGTGCTAGTGGTTTGAGGACAGGGCTCAGTCGCTACACCTTC.

This clone was observed once. The chain employs TRBV6-2 or TRBV6-3 and TRBJ2-7; possible D gene TRBD2, 5 bases. Per germline, CDR1 MNHEY and CDR2 SVGEGT. The CDR3 has 12 residues. Trimming took off 5 bases at V and 7 bases at J, with 12 bases between the two ends. The CDR3: CASSPLSGEQYF. CDR3 coding DNA: TGTGCCAGCAGTCCCCTATCGGGGGAGCAGTACTTC.

V gene TRBV19 combines with J gene TRBJ1-4, with D perhaps TRBD1 (5 bases). CDR1 and CDR2 (germline): LNHDA, SQIVND (reference sequence). CDR3 length equals 17 residues. V was trimmed by 7 bases and J by 8 bases, leaving 26 bases between them. The CDR3 DNA follows: TGTGCCAGTACGGGGGTTGGGACCCCCAATTACGGGGAAAAACTGTTTTTT. Its protein product is CASTGVGTPNYGEKLFF. Full variable domain (rest looked up from reference TRBV19 and TRBJ1-4): DGGITQSPKYLFRKEGQNVTLSCEQNLNHDAMYWYRQDPGQGLRLIYYSQIVNDFQKGDIAEGYSVSREKKESFPLTVTSAQKNPTAFYLCASTGVGTPNYGEKLFFGSGTQLSVL.

The chain uses TRBV30 and TRBJ1-2; D might be TRBD1 (6 bases). Between the trimmed V and J ends, which lost 5 bases and 3 bases, there was a span of 13 bases. This CDR3 has 13 amino acids. Germline CDR1 GTSNPN, CDR2 SVGIG (reference sequence). The CDR3, as DNA: TGTGCCTGGGCCGAGGACAGTCACTATGGCTACACCTTC. Its translation: CAWAEDSHYGYTF.

The chain carries TRBV9 and TRBJ1-4, with D unclear. The CDR3 contains 13 residues. Looked up from germline, CDR1 is SGDLS and CDR2 is YYNGEE. The germline V and J ends were trimmed by 3 bases and 8 bases, with 11 bases remaining between them. This CDR3 is CASSAYVGEKLFF. In DNA form, the CDR3 reads TGTGCCAGCAGCGCCTACGTCGGGGAAAAACTGTTTTTT.

V gene TRBV11-2 combines with J gene TRBJ1-6, with D possibly matching TRBD1 (6 bases). V was shortened by 0 bases and J by 8 bases, with 11 bases between the two germline ends. The CDR3 contains 15 residues. Germline values: CDR1 SGHAT, CDR2 FQNNGV. The CDR3 DNA reads TGTGCCAGCAGCTTAGATCGGACAGTCTATTCACCCCTCCACTTT. Its protein product is CASSLDRTVYSPLHF.

In nucleotides, the CDR3 is TGTGCCAGCAGGGGGACAGCGAACACTGAAGCTTTCTTT. Translated, it gives CASRGTANTEAFF. The V and J genes are TRBV7-8 and TRBJ1-1; 7 positions agree with TRBD1. Germline assignment: CDR1 SGHVS and CDR2 FQNEAQ. The CDR3 consists of 13 residues. J gave up 1 base and V 6 bases, and 2 bases lay outside the gene matches.

J is TRBJ2-3 and V is TRBV7-2, with 13 bases identical to TRBD2. V gave up 1 base and J gave up 2 bases; unmatched junction bases: 9. The CDR3 runs to 19 residues. The germline V gene encodes CDR1 SGHTA and CDR2 FQGNSA. The CDR3 loop reads CASSLGTSGGGWHTDTQYF. CDR3 in DNA: TGTGCCAGCAGCTTAGGCACTAGCGGGGGGGGATGGCACACAGATACGCAGTATTTT.

The chain combines TRBV7-8 with TRBJ2-7; D gene uncertain. Trimming shortened V by 4 bases and J by 0 bases, and 13 bases separated the two germline ends. Germline CDR1 reads SGHVS; CDR2 reads FQNEAQ. This CDR3 spans 15 amino acids. The CDR3 loop is CASSSRLGFSYEQYF. Here the CDR3 DNA reads TGTGCCAGCAGCTCCCGGTTGGGCTTCTCCTACGAGCAGTACTTC.

The chain has TRBV5-1 and TRBJ2-1; TRBD2 matches 12 bases. The CDR3 is 15 residues long. Germline-derived CDR1 and CDR2 are SGHRS and YFSETQ. With 4 bases clipped from V and 7 bases from J, the junction kept 6 bases outside the gene matches. CDR3 DNA: TGCGCCAGCAGCCCGCTAGCGGGGGGGCTTAATGAGCAGTTCTTC. It encodes CASSPLAGGLNEQFF.

This sequence joins TRBV10-3 and TRBJ2-3, with D maybe TRBD1 (6 bases). This CDR3 region has 15 residues. Germline loops: CDR1 ENHRY, CDR2 SYGVKD. V was clipped by 0 bases and J by 1 base, with 8 bases between them. CDR3 loop: CAISESNRGTDTQYF. For the CDR3, the DNA is TGTGCCATCAGTGAGTCTAACAGGGGCACAGATACGCAGTATTTT.

DNA of the CDR3: TGTGCCACCAGCAGAGATGGGGCGACAGGGGGCGCCGAGACCCAGTACTTC. Encoded protein: CATSRDGATGGAETQYF. The rearrangement uses TRBV15 and TRBJ2-5; 10 positions match TRBD1. The CDR3 consists of 17 residues. The germline V gene encodes CDR1 LNHNV and CDR2 YYDKDF (reference sequence). The junction had 9 bases not matched to a gene; V was cut back by 0 bases and J by 5 bases.

This chain links TRBV29-1 with TRBJ1-2; the D gene is possibly TRBD1 (5 bases). V was pared by 7 bases and J by 8 bases, with 14 bases between. Germline V lookup: CDR1 SQVTM, CDR2 ANQGSEA. CDR3 length equals 11 residues. The CDR3 sequence: CSAEPGSGYTF. CDR3 bases: TGCAGCGCCGAACCAGGGTCAGGCTACACCTTC.

The V call is TRBV5-1, the J call TRBJ1-3; D perhaps matches TRBD1 (5 bases). CDR1 is SGHRS, CDR2 YFSETQ, per germline. The CDR3 has 16 amino acids. With 1 base removed from V and 4 bases from J, the gap between germline ends came to 15 bases. CDR3 nucleotide sequence: TGCGCCAGCAGCTTGACGGGGCCAGGGAGGGGAAACACCATATATTTT. This codes for CASSLTGPGRGNTIYF.

The chain is built from TRBV19 and TRBJ1-1, with 8 bases matching TRBD1. The CDR3 extends over 15 amino acids. Losses at the gene ends were 1 base for V and 6 bases for J; bases not matched to a gene: 7. CDR1 is LNHDA and CDR2 is SQIVND in the germline V gene (reference sequence). In DNA form, the CDR3 reads TGTGCCAGTAGTATAGCCCCCGGGACAGGCGCTGAAGCTTTCTTT. Its protein product is CASSIAPGTGAEAFF. Full variable domain (missing parts from reference TRBV19 and TRBJ1-1): DGGITQSPKYLFRKEGQNVTLSCEQNLNHDAMYWYRQDPGQGLRLIYYSQIVNDFQKGDIAEGYSVSREKKESFPLTVTSAQKNPTAFYLCASSIAPGTGAEAFFGQGTRLTVV.

The chain joins TRBV27 to TRBJ2-1, with 10 bases that match TRBD2. CDR3 length equals 14 residues. The J segment lost 6 bases and the V segment lost 6 bases, leaving 5 bases of the junction unmatched. Germline CDR1 reads MNHEY; CDR2 reads SMNVEV (reference sequence). The CDR3 is CASRGAGGRNEQFF. In DNA, the CDR3 is TGTGCCAGCAGGGGAGCGGGGGGGCGCAATGAGCAGTTCTTC.

This chain connects TRBV30 to TRBJ1-2; weak D call: TRBD1 (6 bases). With 2 bases removed from V and 6 bases from J, the gap between germline ends came to 16 bases. The CDR3 spans 14 residues. CDR1 and CDR2 from the germline V gene are GTSNPN and SVGIG (reference sequence). The CDR3 is CAWSRPQGTNGYTF. CDR3 bases: TGTGCCTGGAGTCGTCCCCAGGGGACGAATGGCTACACCTTC.

The table lists this clone with a count of one. V gene TRBV30 combines with J gene TRBJ1-1, with D possibly matching TRBD1 (5 bases). V was cut by 1 base and J by 4 bases, with 13 bases left in between. CDR1 and CDR2 from the germline V gene are GTSNPN and SVGIG (reference sequence). The CDR3 contains 14 residues. CDR3 residues: CAWSGPLGGTEAFF. The CDR3 DNA reads as TGTGCCTGGAGTGGGCCCCTCGGGGGCACTGAAGCTTTCTTT.

In this sample, this clone turned up once. At one end the junction does not follow the germline gene, possibly because of a read error. The chain recombines TRBV6-1 with TRBJ1-3; D perhaps matches TRBD1 (6 bases). CDR3 length: 17 amino acids. The V gene's germline CDR1 is MNHNS and CDR2 SASEGT. This chain's CDR3 is CASSGIQGLPSGSTIYF. The CDR3 region has the DNA TGTGCCAGCAGTGGTATACAGGGCCTTCCCTCTGGAAGCACCATATATTTT.

The rearrangement joins TRBV5-6 to TRBJ2-3; TRBD2 matches at 7 bases. The CDR3 totals 15 residues. Unmatched junction bases numbered 8, after V lost 5 bases and J lost 2 bases. The germline V gene encodes CDR1 SGHDT and CDR2 YYEEEE. CDR3 DNA: TGTGCCAGCAGGGAAGCGGGATTCGACACAGATACGCAGTATTTT. This sequence encodes CASREAGFDTDTQYF.

The rearrangement uses TRBV18 and TRBJ1-2; TRBD1 agrees at 7 bases. V shed 3 bases, J shed 5 bases, and the junction held 9 bases outside the gene matches. Germline assignment: CDR1 KGHSH and CDR2 LQKENI. CDR3 length: 15 amino acids. The CDR3 DNA reads TGTGCCAGCTCACCTTCTTTGACAGGGCCATATGGCTACACCTTC. It encodes CASSPSLTGPYGYTF. The entire variable domain, with the rest obtained from reference TRBV18 and TRBJ1-2, is as follows: NAGVMQNPRHLVRRRGQEARLRCSPMKGHSHVYWYRQLPEEGLKFMVYLQKENIIDESGMPKERFSAEFPKEGPSILRIQQVVRGDSAAYFCASSPSLTGPYGYTFGSGTRLTVV.